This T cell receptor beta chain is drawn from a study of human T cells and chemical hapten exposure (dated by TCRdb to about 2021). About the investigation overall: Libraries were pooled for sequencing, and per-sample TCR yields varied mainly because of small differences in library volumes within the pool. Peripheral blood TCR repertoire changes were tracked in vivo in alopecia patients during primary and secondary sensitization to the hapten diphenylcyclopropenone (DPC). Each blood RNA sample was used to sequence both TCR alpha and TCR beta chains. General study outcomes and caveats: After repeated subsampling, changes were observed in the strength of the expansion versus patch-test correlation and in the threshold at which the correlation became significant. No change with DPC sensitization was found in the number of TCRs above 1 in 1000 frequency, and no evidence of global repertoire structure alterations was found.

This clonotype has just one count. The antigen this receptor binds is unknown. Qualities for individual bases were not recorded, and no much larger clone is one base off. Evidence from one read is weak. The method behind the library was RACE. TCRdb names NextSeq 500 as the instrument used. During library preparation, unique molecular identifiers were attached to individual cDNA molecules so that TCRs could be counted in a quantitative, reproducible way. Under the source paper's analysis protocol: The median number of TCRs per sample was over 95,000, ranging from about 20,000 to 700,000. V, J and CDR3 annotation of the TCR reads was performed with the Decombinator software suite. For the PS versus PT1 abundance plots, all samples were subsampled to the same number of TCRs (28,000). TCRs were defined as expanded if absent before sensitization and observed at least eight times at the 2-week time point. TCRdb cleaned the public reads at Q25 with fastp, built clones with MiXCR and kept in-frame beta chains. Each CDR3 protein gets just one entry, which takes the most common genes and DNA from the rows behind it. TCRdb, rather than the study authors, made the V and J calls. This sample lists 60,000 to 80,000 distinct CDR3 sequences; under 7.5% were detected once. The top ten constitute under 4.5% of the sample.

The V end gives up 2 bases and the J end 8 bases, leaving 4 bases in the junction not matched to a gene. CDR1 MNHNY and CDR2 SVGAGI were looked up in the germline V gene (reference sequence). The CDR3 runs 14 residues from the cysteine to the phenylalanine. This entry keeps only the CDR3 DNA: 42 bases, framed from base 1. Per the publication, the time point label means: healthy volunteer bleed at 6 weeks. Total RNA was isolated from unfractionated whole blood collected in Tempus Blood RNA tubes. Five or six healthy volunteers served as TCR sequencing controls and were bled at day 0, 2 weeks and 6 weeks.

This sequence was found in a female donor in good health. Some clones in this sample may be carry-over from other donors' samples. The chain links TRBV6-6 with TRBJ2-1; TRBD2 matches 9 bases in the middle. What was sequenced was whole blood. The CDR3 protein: CASSYRTSVDEQFF. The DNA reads TGTGCCAGCAGTTACCGGACTAGCGTGGATGAGCAGTTCTTC.